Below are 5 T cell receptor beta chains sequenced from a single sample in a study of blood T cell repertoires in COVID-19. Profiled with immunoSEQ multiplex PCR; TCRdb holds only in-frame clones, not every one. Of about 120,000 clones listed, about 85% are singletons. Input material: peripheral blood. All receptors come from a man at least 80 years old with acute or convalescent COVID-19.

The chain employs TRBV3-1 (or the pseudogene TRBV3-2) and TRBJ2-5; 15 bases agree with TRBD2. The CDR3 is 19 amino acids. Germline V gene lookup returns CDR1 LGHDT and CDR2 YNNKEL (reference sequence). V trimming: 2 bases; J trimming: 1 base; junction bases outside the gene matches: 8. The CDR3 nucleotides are TGTGCCAGCAGCCAAAGAAGGGGACTAGCGGGGGGACTCCAAGAGACCCAGTACTTC. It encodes CASSQRRGLAGGLQETQYF.

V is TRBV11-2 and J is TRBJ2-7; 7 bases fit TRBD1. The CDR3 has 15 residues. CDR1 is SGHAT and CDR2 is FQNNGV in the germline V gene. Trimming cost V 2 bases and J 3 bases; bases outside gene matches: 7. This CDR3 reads CASSLSQTGNYEQYF. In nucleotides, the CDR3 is TGTGCCAGCAGCTTAAGTCAGACAGGGAACTACGAGCAGTACTTC.

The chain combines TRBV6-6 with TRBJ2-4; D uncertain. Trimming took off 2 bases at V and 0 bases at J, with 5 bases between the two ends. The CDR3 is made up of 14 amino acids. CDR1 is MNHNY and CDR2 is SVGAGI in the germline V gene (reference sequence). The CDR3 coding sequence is TGTGCCAGCAGTTACACGGGAGCCAAAAACATTCAGTACTTC. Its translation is CASSYTGAKNIQYF.

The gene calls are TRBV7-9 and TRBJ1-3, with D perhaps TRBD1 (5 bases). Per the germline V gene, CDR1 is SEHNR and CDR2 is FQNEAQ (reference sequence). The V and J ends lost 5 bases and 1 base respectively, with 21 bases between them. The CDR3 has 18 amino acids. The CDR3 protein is CASSAGDGASPSGNTIYF. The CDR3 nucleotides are TGTGCCAGCAGCGCTGGAGATGGGGCATCTCCTTCTGGAAACACCATATATTTT.

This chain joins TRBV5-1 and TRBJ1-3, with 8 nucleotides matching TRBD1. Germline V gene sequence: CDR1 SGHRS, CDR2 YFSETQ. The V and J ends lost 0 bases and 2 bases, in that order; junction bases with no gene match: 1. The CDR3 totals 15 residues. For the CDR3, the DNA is TGCGCCAGCAGCTTGGCACAGGGGGCTGGAAACACCATATATTTT. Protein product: CASSLAQGAGNTIYF.